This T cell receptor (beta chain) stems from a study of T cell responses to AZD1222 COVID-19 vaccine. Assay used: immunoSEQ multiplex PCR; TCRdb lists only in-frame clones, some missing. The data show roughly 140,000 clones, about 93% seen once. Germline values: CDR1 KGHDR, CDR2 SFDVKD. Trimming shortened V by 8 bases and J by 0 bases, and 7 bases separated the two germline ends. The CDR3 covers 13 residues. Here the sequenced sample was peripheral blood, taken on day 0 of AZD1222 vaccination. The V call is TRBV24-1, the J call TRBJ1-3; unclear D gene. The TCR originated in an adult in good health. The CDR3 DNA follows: TGTGCCACCATCGAGAGCTCTGGAAACACCATATATTTT. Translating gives CATIESSGNTIYF.